The 5 T cell receptor beta chains below come from one sample, sequenced in a study of OX40 agonist ivuxolimab in advanced cancers. Here immunoSEQ multiplex PCR was the method, and the copy in TCRdb shows in-frame clones only, minus some. The sample carries about 82,000 clones, 75% to 90% recorded once. Specimen: CD4+ or CD8+ T cells sorted from blood, collected in a trial of the OX40 agonist ivuxolimab. Receptors were obtained from an adult with an advanced solid tumor such as melanoma, head and neck, liver or kidney cancer.

This clone was seen only once. The chain joins TRBV7-2 to TRBJ2-5, with no clear D. Trimming took 5 bases from V and 5 from J, leaving 15 bases between them. CDR1 and CDR2 from the germline V gene are SGHTA and FQGNSA. The CDR3 loop spans 14 amino acids. The CDR3 DNA sequence: TGTGCCAGCAGCACCAGGTTACAGCTGGAGACCCAGTACTTC. It yields the protein CASSTRLQLETQYF.

The chain combines TRBV23-1 with TRBJ2-4; D is unresolved. TRBV23-1 is classed as an ORF, of uncertain function. V lost 4 bases to trimming and J lost 5 bases, with 12 bases between them. This CDR3 has 14 residues. CDR3 region: CASSPLSPENIQYF. DNA for the CDR3: TGCGCCAGCAGTCCTCTTAGTCCCGAAAACATTCAGTACTTC.

The chain is built from TRBV25-1 and TRBJ2-1, with D possibly TRBD2 on 6 matching bases. The length of the CDR3 is 16 residues. V was clipped by 0 bases and J by 3 bases, with 12 bases between them. Germline CDR1 and CDR2: MGHDK and SYGVNS. Here the CDR3 reads CASSEYQGLRYNEQFF. CDR3 in DNA: TGTGCCAGCAGTGAATATCAGGGACTCCGCTACAATGAGCAGTTCTTC.

The chain combines TRBV7-3 with TRBJ2-7, with 10 bases lining up with TRBD1. Germline values: CDR1 SGHTA, CDR2 FQGTGA. This CDR3 has 15 residues. With 3 bases clipped from V and 5 bases from J, the junction kept 7 bases outside the gene matches. This CDR3 reads CASSLTGQGPNEQYF. The CDR3 bases are TGTGCCAGCAGCTTGACGGGACAGGGGCCCAACGAGCAGTACTTC.

The rearrangement joins TRBV28 to TRBJ1-2; 7 bases map to TRBD1. J lost 8 bases, V lost 8 bases, and 8 bases had no gene match. CDR1 MDHEN and CDR2 SYDVKM come from the germline V gene. The CDR3 runs to 12 residues. In DNA form, the CDR3 reads TGTGCCAGCTATAACAGGGGTCGGGGCTACACCTTC. Translated, it gives CASYNRGRGYTF.